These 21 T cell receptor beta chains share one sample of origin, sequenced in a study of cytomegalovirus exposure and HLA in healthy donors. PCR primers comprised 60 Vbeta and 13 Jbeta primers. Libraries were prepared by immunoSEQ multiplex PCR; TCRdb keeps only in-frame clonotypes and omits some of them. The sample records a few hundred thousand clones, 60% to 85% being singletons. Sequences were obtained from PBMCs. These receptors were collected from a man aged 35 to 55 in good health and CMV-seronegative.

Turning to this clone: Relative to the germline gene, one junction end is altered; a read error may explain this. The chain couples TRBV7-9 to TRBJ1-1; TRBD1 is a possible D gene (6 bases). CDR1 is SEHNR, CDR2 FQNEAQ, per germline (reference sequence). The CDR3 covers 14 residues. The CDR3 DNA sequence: TGTTCCAGCAGGAACAAGGGGGTGAACACTGAAGCTTTCTTT. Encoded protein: CSSRNKGVNTEAFF.

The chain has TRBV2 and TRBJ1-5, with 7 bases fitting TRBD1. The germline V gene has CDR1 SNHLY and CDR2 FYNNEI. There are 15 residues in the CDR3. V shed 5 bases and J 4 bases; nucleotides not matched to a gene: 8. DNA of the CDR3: TGTGCCAGCAGTTCCGAGACAGGGACGAATCAGCCCCAGCATTTT. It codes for CASSSETGTNQPQHF. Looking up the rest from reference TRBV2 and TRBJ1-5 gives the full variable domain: EPEVTQTPSHQVTQMGQEVILRCVPISNHLYFYWYRQILGQKVEFLVSFYNNEISEKSEIFDDQFSVERPDGSNFTLKIRSTKLEDSAMYFCASSSETGTNQPQHFGDGTRLSIL.

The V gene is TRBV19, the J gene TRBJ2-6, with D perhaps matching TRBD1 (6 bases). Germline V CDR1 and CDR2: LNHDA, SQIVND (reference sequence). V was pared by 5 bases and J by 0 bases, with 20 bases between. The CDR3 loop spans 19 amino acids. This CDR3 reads CASSSRTAQPFSGANVLTF. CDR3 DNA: TGTGCCAGTAGTTCTCGGACAGCCCAGCCTTTCTCTGGGGCCAACGTCCTGACTTTC.

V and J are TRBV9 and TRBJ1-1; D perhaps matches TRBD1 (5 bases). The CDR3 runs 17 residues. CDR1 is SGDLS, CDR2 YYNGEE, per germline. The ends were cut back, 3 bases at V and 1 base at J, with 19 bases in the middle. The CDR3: CASSGAAGVGTNTEAFF. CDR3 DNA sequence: TGTGCCAGCAGCGGGGCCGCGGGGGTGGGGACGAACACTGAAGCTTTCTTT.

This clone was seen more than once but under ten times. CDR3 sequence: CASSVLPGQLMVYTF. In DNA form, the CDR3 reads TGTGCCAGTAGTGTCCTTCCGGGACAGCTTATGGTCTACACCTTC. The rearrangement joins TRBV19 to TRBJ1-2; 7 bases line up with TRBD1. This CDR3 contains 15 residues. V lost 5 bases to trimming and J lost 10 bases; unmatched junction nucleotides: 16. The germline V gene has CDR1 LNHDA and CDR2 SQIVND (reference sequence).

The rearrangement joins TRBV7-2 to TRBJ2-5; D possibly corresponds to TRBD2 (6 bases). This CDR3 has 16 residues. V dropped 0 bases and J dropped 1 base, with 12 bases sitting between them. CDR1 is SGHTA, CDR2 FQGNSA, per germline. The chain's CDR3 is CASSLAGQGLQETQYF. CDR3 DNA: TGTGCCAGCAGCTTAGCAGGGCAGGGACTCCAAGAGACCCAGTACTTC.

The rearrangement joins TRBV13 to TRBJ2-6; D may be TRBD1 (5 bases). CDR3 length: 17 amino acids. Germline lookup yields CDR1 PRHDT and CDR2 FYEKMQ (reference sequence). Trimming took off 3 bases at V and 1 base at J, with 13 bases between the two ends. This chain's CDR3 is CASSFGTGVSGANVLTF. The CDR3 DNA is TGTGCCAGCAGCTTTGGAACAGGAGTTTCTGGGGCCAACGTCCTGACTTTC.

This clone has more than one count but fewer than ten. This CDR3 reads CASSPSLGQGASFF. The DNA for the CDR3 is TGCGCCAGCAGCCCTTCTTTGGGCCAGGGGGCTTCTTTCTTT. J is TRBJ1-1 and V is TRBV5-1; 8 bases agree with TRBD1. The germline V gene has CDR1 SGHRS and CDR2 YFSETQ. The CDR3 extends over 14 amino acids. V shed 4 bases and J 12 bases; nucleotides not matched to a gene: 14.

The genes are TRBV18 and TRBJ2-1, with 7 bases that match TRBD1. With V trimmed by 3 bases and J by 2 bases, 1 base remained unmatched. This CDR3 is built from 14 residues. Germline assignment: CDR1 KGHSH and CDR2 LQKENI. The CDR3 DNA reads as TGTGCCAGCTCACCGGGGACAGCCTACAATGAGCAGTTCTTC. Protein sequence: CASSPGTAYNEQFF.

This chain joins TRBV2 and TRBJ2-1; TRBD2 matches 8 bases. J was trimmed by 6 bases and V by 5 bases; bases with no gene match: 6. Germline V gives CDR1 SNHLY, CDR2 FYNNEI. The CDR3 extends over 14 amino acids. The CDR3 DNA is TGTGCCAGCAGTTTAAAGCGGGAGTTCAATGAGCAGTTCTTC. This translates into CASSLKREFNEQFF.

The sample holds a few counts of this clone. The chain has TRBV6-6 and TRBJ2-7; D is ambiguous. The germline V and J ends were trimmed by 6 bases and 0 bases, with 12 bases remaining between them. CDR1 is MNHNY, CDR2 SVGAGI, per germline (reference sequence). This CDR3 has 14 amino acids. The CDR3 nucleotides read TGTGCCAGCAGCCCGAACAGCCCCTCCTACGAGCAGTACTTC. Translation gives CASSPNSPSYEQYF.

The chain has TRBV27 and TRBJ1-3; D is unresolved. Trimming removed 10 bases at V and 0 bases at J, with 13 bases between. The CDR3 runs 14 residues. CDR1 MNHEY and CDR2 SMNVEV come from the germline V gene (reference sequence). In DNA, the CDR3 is TGTGCCACCCGACCCGGGGTCTCTGGAAACACCATATATTTT. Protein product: CATRPGVSGNTIYF.

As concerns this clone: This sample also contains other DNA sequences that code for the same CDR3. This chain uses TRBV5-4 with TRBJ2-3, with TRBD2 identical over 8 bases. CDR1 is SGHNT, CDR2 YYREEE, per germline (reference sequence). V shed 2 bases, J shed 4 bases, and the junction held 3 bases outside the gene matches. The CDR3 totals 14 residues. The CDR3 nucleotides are TGTGCCAGCAGCTTACGGGGGGGCGCAGATACGCAGTATTTT. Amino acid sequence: CASSLRGGADTQYF.

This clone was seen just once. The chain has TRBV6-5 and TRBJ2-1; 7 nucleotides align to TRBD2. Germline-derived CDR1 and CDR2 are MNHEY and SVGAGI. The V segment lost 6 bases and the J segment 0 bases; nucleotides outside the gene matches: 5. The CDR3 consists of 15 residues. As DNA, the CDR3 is TGTGCCAGCAGGACTAGCAAGCTCTCCTACAATGAGCAGTTCTTC. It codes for CASRTSKLSYNEQFF.

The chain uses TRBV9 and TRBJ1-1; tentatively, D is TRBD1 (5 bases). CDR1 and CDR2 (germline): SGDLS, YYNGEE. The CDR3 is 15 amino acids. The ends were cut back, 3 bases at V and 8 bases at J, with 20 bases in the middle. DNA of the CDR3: TGTGCCAGCAGCGCCCCATTTTCCGGGGGAGGGGAAGCTTTCTTT. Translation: CASSAPFSGGGEAFF.

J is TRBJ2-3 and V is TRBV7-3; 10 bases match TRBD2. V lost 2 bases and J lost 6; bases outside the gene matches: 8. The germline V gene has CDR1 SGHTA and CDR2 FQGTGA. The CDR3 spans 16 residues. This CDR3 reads CASSLGSGGRVDTQYF. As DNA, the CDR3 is TGTGCCAGCAGCTTAGGTAGCGGGGGGCGTGTGGATACGCAGTATTTT.

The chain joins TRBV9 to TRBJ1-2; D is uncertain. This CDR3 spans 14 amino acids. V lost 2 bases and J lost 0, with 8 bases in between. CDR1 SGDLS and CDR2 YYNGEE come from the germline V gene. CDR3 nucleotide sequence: TGTGCCAGCAGCGTCGACGGGGCTAACTATGGCTACACCTTC. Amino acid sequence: CASSVDGANYGYTF. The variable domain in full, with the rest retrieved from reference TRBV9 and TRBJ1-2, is DSGVTQTPKHLITATGQRVTLRCSPRSGDLSVYWYQQSLDQGLQFLIQYYNGEERAKGNILERFSAQQFPDLHSELNLSSLELGDSALYFCASSVDGANYGYTFGSGTRLTVV.

CDR3 loop: CASSRQTTDTQYF. CDR3 nucleotides: TGTGCCAGCAGTAGACAGACCACAGATACGCAGTATTTT. The gene calls are TRBV27 and TRBJ2-3, with a tentative D call TRBD1 (5 bases). The CDR3 contains 13 residues. Germline values: CDR1 MNHEY, CDR2 SMNVEV (reference sequence). Trimming left V 5 bases short and J 2 bases short, with 8 bases between.

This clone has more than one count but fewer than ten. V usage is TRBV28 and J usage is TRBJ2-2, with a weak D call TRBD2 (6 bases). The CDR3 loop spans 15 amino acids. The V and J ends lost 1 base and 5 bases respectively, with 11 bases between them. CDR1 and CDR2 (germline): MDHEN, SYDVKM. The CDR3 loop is CASSLSGGDTGELFF. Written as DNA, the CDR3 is TGTGCCAGCAGTTTATCCGGGGGAGATACCGGGGAGCTGTTTTTT.

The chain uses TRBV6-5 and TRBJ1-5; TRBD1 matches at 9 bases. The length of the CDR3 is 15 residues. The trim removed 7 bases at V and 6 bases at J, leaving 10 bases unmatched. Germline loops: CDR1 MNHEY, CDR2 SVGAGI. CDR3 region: CASNVQGARAQPQHF. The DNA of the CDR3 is TGTGCCAGCAATGTACAGGGGGCGCGGGCTCAGCCCCAGCATTTT.

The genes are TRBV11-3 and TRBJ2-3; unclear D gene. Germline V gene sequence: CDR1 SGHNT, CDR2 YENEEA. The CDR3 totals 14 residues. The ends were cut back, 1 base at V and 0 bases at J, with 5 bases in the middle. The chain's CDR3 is CASSLALSTDTQYF. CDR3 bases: TGTGCCAGCAGCTTAGCACTCAGCACAGATACGCAGTATTTT.